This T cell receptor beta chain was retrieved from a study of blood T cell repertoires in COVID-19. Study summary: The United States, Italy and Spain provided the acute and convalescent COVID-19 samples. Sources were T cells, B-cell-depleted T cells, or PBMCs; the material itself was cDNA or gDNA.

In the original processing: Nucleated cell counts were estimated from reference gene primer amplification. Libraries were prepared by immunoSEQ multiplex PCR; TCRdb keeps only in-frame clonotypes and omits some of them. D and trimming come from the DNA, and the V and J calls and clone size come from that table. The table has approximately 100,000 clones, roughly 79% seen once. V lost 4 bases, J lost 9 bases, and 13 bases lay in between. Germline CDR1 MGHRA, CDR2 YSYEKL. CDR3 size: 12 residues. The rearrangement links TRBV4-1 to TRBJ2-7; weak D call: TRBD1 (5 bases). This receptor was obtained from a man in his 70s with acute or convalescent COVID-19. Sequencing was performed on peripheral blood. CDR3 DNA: TGCGCCAGCAGCCGTCAAGGGGATGTGCAGTACTTC. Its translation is CASSRQGDVQYF.